This T cell receptor beta chain was profiled in a study of blood T cell repertoires in COVID-19. The repertoire was sequenced with immunoSEQ multiplex PCR; TCRdb's copy has only in-frame clones and lacks some. The data contain approximately 250,000 clones, 65% to 90% of them seen just once; the ten biggest clones take up approximately 7%. The TCR sequence derives from a woman aged 45-65 years with acute or convalescent COVID-19. Material for sequencing was peripheral blood.

The CDR3 DNA reads TGTGCCAGCAGTTCAGCGACAGGGAACTATGGCTACACCTTC. It encodes CASSSATGNYGYTF. J is TRBJ1-2 and V is TRBV28; the match to TRBD1 covers 7 bases. Germline V gene sequence: CDR1 MDHEN, CDR2 SYDVKM. The CDR3 covers 14 residues. Trimming cost V 4 bases and J 2 bases; bases outside gene matches: 4.